A single sample gave rise to the 6 T cell receptor beta chains below, sequenced in a study of blood T cell repertoires in COVID-19. Repertoires were generated with immunoSEQ multiplex PCR, while TCRdb's copy carries only in-frame clones and drops some. The sample lists about 46,000 clones, 70% to 90% seen once, with around 14% in the top ten. The sequenced sample was peripheral blood. These TCRs come from a human donor in a cohort sampled during active COVID-19. The donor label of this sample is uncertain.

The V gene is TRBV18, the J gene TRBJ2-7; 9 bases map to TRBD1. In germline, CDR1 is KGHSH, CDR2 LQKENI. The CDR3 contains 13 residues. V shed 7 bases, J shed 5 bases, and the junction held 6 bases outside the gene matches. In DNA, the CDR3 is TGTGCCAGCTTCCGATGGACAGGGGACGAGCAGTACTTC. This sequence encodes CASFRWTGDEQYF.

This rearrangement joins TRBV10-2 to TRBJ2-7, with 8 bases identical to TRBD1. This CDR3 region has 16 residues. V was clipped by 0 bases and J by 1 base; unmatched bases: 5. CDR1 is WSHSY, CDR2 SAAADI, per germline. DNA of the CDR3: TGCGCCAGCAGTGAGTCGGGACAGGCGAGATCCTACGAGCAGTACTTC. Its protein is CASSESGQARSYEQYF.

This clone was observed a handful of times. This chain connects TRBV18 to TRBJ1-2, with 7 bases fitting TRBD1. This CDR3 region has 16 residues. Germline assignment: CDR1 KGHSH and CDR2 LQKENI. The trim removed 1 base at V and 4 bases at J, leaving 9 bases unmatched. The DNA of the CDR3 is TGTGCCAGCTCACCACTTCCGAGCCAGGGGGGCTATGGCTACACCTTC. Translating it yields CASSPLPSQGGYGYTF. The whole variable domain, remainder taken from reference TRBV18 and TRBJ1-2, is NAGVMQNPRHLVRRRGQEARLRCSPMKGHSHVYWYRQLPEEGLKFMVYLQKENIIDESGMPKERFSAEFPKEGPSILRIQQVVRGDSAAYFCASSPLPSQGGYGYTFGSGTRLTVV.

This chain joins TRBV21-1 and TRBJ2-7; the table calls TRBD2, which could not be checked here. TRBV21-1 is flagged as a pseudogene. The CDR3 sequence is 15 residues long. CDR3 protein: CASSKELAGGYEQYF. CDR3 sequence (DNA): TGTGCCAGCAGCAAAGAGCTAGCGGGGGGCTACGAGCAGTACTTC.

V usage is TRBV5-1 and J usage is TRBJ1-1; 7 bases line up with TRBD1. The CDR3 extends over 15 amino acids. The germline gives CDR1 SGHRS, CDR2 YFSETQ. The ends lost 5 bases at V and 0 bases at J; junction bases unmatched: 7. CDR3 loop: CASRKGDSMNTEAFF. In nucleotides, the CDR3 is TGCGCCAGCAGGAAGGGGGACAGTATGAACACTGAAGCTTTCTTT.

The chain is built from TRBV21-1 and TRBJ2-5; the table's D call TRBD2 went unverified against the DNA. TRBV21-1 is assigned pseudogene status. This CDR3 has 15 amino acids. CDR3 nucleotide sequence: TGTGCCAGCAGCAAAGTTAGCGGGGGGGTGGAGACCCAGTACTTC. Its protein product is CASSKVSGGVETQYF.